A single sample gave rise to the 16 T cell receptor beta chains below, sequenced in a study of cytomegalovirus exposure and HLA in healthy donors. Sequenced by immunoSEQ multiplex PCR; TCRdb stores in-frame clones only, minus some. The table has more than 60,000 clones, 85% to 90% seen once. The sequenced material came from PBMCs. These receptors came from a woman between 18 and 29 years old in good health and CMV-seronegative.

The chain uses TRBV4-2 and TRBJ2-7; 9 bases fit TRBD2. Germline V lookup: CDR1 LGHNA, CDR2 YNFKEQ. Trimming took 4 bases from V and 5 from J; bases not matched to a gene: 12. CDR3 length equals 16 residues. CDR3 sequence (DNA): TGTGCCAGCAGCCGCTCCGGGGGCGGGGGGGGCGACGAGCAGTACTTC. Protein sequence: CASSRSGGGGGDEQYF.

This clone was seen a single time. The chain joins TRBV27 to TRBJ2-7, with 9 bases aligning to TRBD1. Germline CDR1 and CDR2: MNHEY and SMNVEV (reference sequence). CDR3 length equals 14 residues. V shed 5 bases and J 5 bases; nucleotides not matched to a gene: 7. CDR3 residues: CASSARTGVHEQYF. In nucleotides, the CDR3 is TGTGCCAGCAGTGCAAGGACAGGGGTCCACGAGCAGTACTTC.

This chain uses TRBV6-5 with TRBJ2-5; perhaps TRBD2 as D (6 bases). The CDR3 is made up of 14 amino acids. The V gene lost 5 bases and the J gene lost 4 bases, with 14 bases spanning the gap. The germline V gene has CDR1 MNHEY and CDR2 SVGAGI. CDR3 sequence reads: CASSTFLGGETQYF. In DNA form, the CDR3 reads TGTGCCAGCAGTACCTTCCTGGGAGGAGAGACCCAGTACTTC.

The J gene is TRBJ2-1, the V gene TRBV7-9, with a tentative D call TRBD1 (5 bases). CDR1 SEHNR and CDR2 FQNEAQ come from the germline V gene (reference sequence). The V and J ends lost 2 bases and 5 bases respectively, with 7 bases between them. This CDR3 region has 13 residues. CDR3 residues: CASSLQGNNEQFF. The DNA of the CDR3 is TGTGCCAGCAGCTTACAGGGAAACAATGAGCAGTTCTTC.

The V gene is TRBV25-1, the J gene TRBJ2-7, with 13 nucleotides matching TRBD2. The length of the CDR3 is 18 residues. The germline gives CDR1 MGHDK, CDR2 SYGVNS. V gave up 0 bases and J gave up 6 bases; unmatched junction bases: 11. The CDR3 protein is CASSEYPGLAGDYSEQYF. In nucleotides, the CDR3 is TGTGCCAGCAGTGAATACCCAGGACTAGCGGGAGACTACTCCGAGCAGTACTTC.

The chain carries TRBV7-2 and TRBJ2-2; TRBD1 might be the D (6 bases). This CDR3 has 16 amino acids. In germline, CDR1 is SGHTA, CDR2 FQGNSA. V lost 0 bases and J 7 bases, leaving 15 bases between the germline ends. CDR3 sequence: CASSLASGTIFGELFF. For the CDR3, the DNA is TGTGCCAGCAGCTTAGCCTCCGGGACAATTTTCGGGGAGCTGTTTTTT. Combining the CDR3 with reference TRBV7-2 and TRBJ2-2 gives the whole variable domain GAGVSQSPSNKVTEKGKDVELRCDPISGHTALYWYRQSLGQGLEFLIYFQGNSAPDKSGLPSDRFSAERTGGSVSTLTIQRTQQEDSAVYLCASSLASGTIFGELFFGEGSRLTVL.

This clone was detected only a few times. The CDR3 DNA reads as TGTGCCAGCAGCCACACCTGGACTAGCGGAGATACGCAGTATTTT. Its translation: CASSHTWTSGDTQYF. The chain employs TRBV5-6 and TRBJ2-3, with TRBD2 identical over 10 bases. V dropped 4 bases and J dropped 5; count of bases not matched to a gene: 7. The germline gives CDR1 SGHDT, CDR2 YYEEEE. This CDR3 is built from 15 residues.

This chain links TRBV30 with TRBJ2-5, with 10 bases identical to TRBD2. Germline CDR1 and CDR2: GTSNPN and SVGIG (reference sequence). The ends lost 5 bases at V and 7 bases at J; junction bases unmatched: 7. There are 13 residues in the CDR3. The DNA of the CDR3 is TGTGCCTGGCATCTAGCGGGGGACAGGACCCAGTACTTC. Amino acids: CAWHLAGDRTQYF.

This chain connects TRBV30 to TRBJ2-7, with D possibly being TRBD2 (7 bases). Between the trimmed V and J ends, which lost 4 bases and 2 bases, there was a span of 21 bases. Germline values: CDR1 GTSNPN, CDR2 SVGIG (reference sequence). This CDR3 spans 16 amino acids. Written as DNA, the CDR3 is TGTGCCTGGACATCCGGGGGGCCCCGACAAACCTACGAGCAGTACTTC. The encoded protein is CAWTSGGPRQTYEQYF. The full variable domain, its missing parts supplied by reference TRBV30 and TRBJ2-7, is SQTIHQWPATLVQPVGSPLSLECTVEGTSNPNLYWYRQAAGRGLQLLFYSVGIGQISSEVPQNLSASRPQDRQFILSSKKLLLSDSGFYLCAWTSGGPRQTYEQYFGPGTRLTVT.

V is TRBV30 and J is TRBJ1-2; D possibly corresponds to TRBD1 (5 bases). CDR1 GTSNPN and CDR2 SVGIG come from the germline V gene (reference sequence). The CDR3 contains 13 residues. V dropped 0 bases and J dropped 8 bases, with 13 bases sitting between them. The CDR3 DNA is TGTGCCTGGAGTGTACTGGGCAGGGCGGGCTACACCTTC. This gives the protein CAWSVLGRAGYTF.

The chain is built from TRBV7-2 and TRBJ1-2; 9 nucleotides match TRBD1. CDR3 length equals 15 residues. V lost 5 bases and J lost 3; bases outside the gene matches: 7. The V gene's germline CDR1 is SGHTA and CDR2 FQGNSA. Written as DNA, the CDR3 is TGTGCCAGCAGCGACTCGGGACAGGGTGACTATGGCTACACCTTC. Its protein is CASSDSGQGDYGYTF.

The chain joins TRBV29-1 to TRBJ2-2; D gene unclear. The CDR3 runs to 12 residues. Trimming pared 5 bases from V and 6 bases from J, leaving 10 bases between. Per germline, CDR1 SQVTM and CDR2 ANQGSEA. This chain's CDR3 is CSVPSVSGELFF. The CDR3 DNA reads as TGCAGCGTTCCTTCGGTTTCCGGGGAGCTGTTTTTT.

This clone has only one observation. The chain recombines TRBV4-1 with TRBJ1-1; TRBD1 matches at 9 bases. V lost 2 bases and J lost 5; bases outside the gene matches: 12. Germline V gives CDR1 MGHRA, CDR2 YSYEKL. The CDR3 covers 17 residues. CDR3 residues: CASSQPFRDRDRTEAFF. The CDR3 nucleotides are TGCGCCAGCAGCCAACCCTTCCGGGACAGGGATCGTACTGAAGCTTTCTTT.

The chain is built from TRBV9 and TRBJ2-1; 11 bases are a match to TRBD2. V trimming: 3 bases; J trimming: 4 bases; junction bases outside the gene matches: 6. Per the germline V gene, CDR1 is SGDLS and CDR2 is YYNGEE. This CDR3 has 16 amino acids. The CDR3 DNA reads TGTGCCAGCAGCGGCGGGACTAGCGGATATTACAATGAGCAGTTCTTC. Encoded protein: CASSGGTSGYYNEQFF. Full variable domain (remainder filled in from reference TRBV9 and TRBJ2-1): DSGVTQTPKHLITATGQRVTLRCSPRSGDLSVYWYQQSLDQGLQFLIQYYNGEERAKGNILERFSAQQFPDLHSELNLSSLELGDSALYFCASSGGTSGYYNEQFFGPGTRLTVL.

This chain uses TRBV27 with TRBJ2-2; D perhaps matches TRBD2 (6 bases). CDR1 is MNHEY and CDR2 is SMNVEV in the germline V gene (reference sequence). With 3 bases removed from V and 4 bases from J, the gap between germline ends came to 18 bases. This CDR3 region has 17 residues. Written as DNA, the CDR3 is TGTGCCAGCAGTTTGGGTTATGGAGGGTGGGGCACCGGGGAGCTGTTTTTT. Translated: CASSLGYGGWGTGELFF.

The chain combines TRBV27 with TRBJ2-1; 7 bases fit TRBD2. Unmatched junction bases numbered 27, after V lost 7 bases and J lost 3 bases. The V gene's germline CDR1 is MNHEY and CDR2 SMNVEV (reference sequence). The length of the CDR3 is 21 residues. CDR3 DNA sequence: TGTGCCAGCAACAGACGATTTGGGCTAGCGGACAATCATCCATTCTACAATGAGCAGTTCTTC. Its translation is CASNRRFGLADNHPFYNEQFF.